The 11 T cell receptor beta chains in this list originate from one sample, sequenced in a study of cytomegalovirus exposure and HLA in healthy donors. PCR involved 60 Vbeta and 13 Jbeta primers. Assay used: immunoSEQ multiplex PCR; TCRdb lists only in-frame clones, some missing. The repertoire consists of 100,000 to 120,000 clones, with around 63% occurring once and the leading ten covering about 3.5%. Sequences were obtained from PBMCs. These TCRs come from a man under 40 in good health and CMV-seronegative.

The chain is built from TRBV19 and TRBJ1-1, with a tentative D call TRBD1 (6 bases). Per germline, CDR1 LNHDA and CDR2 SQIVND (reference sequence). This CDR3 has 14 residues. V was cut by 3 bases and J by 1 base, with 9 bases left in between. The CDR3 DNA sequence: TGTGCCAGTAGTATCCTCAGGGGGAACACTGAAGCTTTCTTT. Translated, it gives CASSILRGNTEAFF.

As concerns this clone: The same CDR3 can be traced to other DNA sequences in this sample. The chain uses TRBV9 and TRBJ2-3; 12 bases align to TRBD2. Per germline, CDR1 SGDLS and CDR2 YYNGEE. V dropped 4 bases and J dropped 5; count of bases not matched to a gene: 17. The CDR3 extends over 19 amino acids. The CDR3 coding sequence is TGTGCCAGCAGCCTAGACGGGCGACTAGCGGGAGATCTTGGAGATACGCAGTATTTT. Residues: CASSLDGRLAGDLGDTQYF.

The chain couples TRBV5-4 to TRBJ2-3, with 12 bases identical to TRBD2. The CDR3 runs to 15 residues. Trimming removed 4 bases from V and 15 bases from J; junction bases left unmatched: 15. Germline CDR1 is SGHNT and CDR2 is YYREEE (reference sequence). The CDR3 region has the DNA TGTGCCAGCAGCGAGACTAGCGGGAGCACAGATACGCCCTATTTT. Its translation is CASSETSGSTDTPYF.

The chain employs TRBV13 and TRBJ2-1; the match to TRBD2 covers 9 bases. Looked up from germline, CDR1 is PRHDT and CDR2 is FYEKMQ (reference sequence). This CDR3 is 16 amino acids long. V was pared by 2 bases and J by 12 bases, with 14 bases of the junction left unmatched. The CDR3 region is CASSLRGLAGTTGQFF. Here the CDR3 DNA reads TGTGCCAGCAGCTTAAGAGGGCTAGCGGGAACCACTGGGCAGTTCTTC.

This chain links TRBV19 with TRBJ2-7, with D maybe TRBD1 (5 bases). V lost 3 bases, J lost 3 bases, and 15 bases lay in between. This CDR3 comprises 15 residues. Germline V gives CDR1 LNHDA, CDR2 SQIVND (reference sequence). This CDR3 reads CASSIDSQSLYEQYF. CDR3 nucleotides: TGTGCCAGTAGTATCGACAGTCAGAGCCTCTACGAGCAGTACTTC.

The gene calls are TRBV7-9 and TRBJ1-2; D is undetermined. V was cut by 6 bases and J by 0 bases, with 5 bases left in between. The CDR3 runs 12 residues. Germline V gene data show CDR1 as SEHNR and CDR2 as FQNEAQ (reference sequence). For the CDR3, the DNA is TGTGCCAGCAGTCGGGCTAACTATGGCTACACCTTC. Protein product: CASSRANYGYTF. The variable domain in full, completed from reference TRBV7-9 and TRBJ1-2, reads DTGVSQNPRHKITKRGQNVTFRCDPISEHNRLYWYRQTLGQGPEFLTYFQNEAQLEKSRLLSDRFSAERPKGSFSTLEIQRTEQGDSAMYLCASSRANYGYTFGSGTRLTVV.

The chain recombines TRBV6-1 with TRBJ2-2; possibly TRBD2 for D (6 bases). This CDR3 comprises 16 residues. Germline V gene lookup returns CDR1 MNHNS and CDR2 SASEGT. With 2 bases removed from V and 2 bases from J, the gap between germline ends came to 12 bases. Here the CDR3 reads CASSETFGTNTGELFF. DNA for the CDR3: TGTGCCAGCAGTGAAACGTTTGGGACTAACACCGGGGAGCTGTTTTTT.

This chain connects TRBV18 to TRBJ2-7; 8 bases fit TRBD1. The germline CDR1 and CDR2 sequences are KGHSH and LQKENI. V gave up 6 bases and J gave up 2 bases; unmatched junction bases: 12. The CDR3 runs to 16 residues. CDR3 sequence: CASSPGLKQGAYEQYF. CDR3 sequence (DNA): TGTGCCAGCTCGCCGGGCCTAAAACAGGGGGCCTACGAGCAGTACTTC.

V and J are TRBV6-5 and TRBJ1-2, with D perhaps TRBD1 (5 bases). V gave up 2 bases and J gave up 6 bases, with 10 bases separating them. The CDR3 totals 13 residues. Germline assignment: CDR1 MNHEY and CDR2 SVGAGI. The CDR3 loop is CASSYRGYHGYTF. The DNA for the CDR3 is TGTGCCAGCAGTTACAGGGGATACCATGGCTACACCTTC.

The chain joins TRBV27 to TRBJ1-1; 9 nucleotides match TRBD1. V gave up 4 bases and J gave up 6 bases; unmatched junction bases: 9. The germline V gene has CDR1 MNHEY and CDR2 SMNVEV (reference sequence). The CDR3 extends over 15 amino acids. CDR3 amino acids: CASSSYGTGKAEAFF. The CDR3 bases are TGTGCCAGCAGTTCCTACGGGACAGGGAAGGCTGAAGCTTTCTTT.

The chain couples TRBV9 to TRBJ1-6, with D possibly being TRBD1 (6 bases). The CDR3 contains 15 residues. V lost 3 bases to trimming and J lost 2 bases, with 9 bases between them. Germline V gene sequence: CDR1 SGDLS, CDR2 YYNGEE. The CDR3: CASSEGTTYNSPLHF. The CDR3 DNA follows: TGTGCCAGCAGCGAGGGGACAACCTATAATTCACCCCTCCACTTT.